The 11 T cell receptor beta chains presented below share a single source sample, sequenced in a study of blood T cell repertoires in COVID-19. Sequenced by immunoSEQ multiplex PCR; TCRdb stores in-frame clones only, minus some. Among about 170,000 clones, about 89% were seen once, and the ten largest hold under 3.5%. Sequencing was carried out using peripheral blood. These TCRs come from a man between 65 and 85 years old with acute or convalescent COVID-19.

This chain joins TRBV3-1 (or the pseudogene TRBV3-2) and TRBJ1-4; D perhaps matches TRBD1 (6 bases). V gave up 3 bases and J gave up 6 bases, with 11 bases separating them. The V gene's germline CDR1 is LGHDT and CDR2 YNNKEL (reference sequence). This CDR3 region has 14 residues. CDR3 in amino acids: CASSQAGVDEKLFF. DNA for the CDR3: TGTGCCAGCAGCCAGGCAGGGGTGGATGAAAAACTGTTTTTT.

The chain links TRBV19 to TRBJ2-3, with 9 nucleotides matching TRBD2. The J segment lost 7 bases and the V segment lost 4 bases, leaving 6 bases of the junction unmatched. The germline CDR1 and CDR2 sequences are LNHDA and SQIVND (reference sequence). CDR3 size: 14 residues. This chain's CDR3 is CASSNSGTSNTQYF. In DNA form, the CDR3 reads TGTGCCAGTAGTAACTCCGGGACTAGCAATACGCAGTATTTT.

The chain couples TRBV5-1 to TRBJ2-3, with 9 bases lining up with TRBD1. V gave up 2 bases and J gave up 2 bases; unmatched junction bases: 3. The CDR3 has 15 residues. Germline V gene data show CDR1 as SGHRS and CDR2 as YFSETQ. The CDR3 DNA reads as TGCGCCAGCAGCTTTACAGGGGGCCTCACAGATACGCAGTATTTT. Its protein product is CASSFTGGLTDTQYF.

This chain links TRBV29-1 with TRBJ1-1; D is perhaps TRBD1 (6 bases). The CDR3 spans 14 residues. Trimming pared 7 bases from V and 5 bases from J, leaving 20 bases between. Germline lookup yields CDR1 SQVTM and CDR2 ANQGSEA. The CDR3 region is CSGGMYQGRTEAFF. CDR3 bases: TGCAGCGGGGGAATGTATCAGGGGCGGACTGAAGCTTTCTTT.

The genes are TRBV29-1 and TRBJ1-1; 8 bases line up with TRBD1. Germline V CDR1 and CDR2: SQVTM, ANQGSEA. V was pared by 6 bases and J by 6 bases, with 6 bases of the junction left unmatched. The CDR3 is 12 residues long. The CDR3 sequence is CSVYGQGSEAFF. CDR3 in DNA: TGCAGCGTGTATGGACAGGGTTCTGAAGCTTTCTTT.

The chain couples TRBV5-1 to TRBJ2-1; D gene uncertain. Deletions cut 4 bases from V and 7 bases from J, with 12 bases between. Looked up from germline, CDR1 is SGHRS and CDR2 is YFSETQ. The CDR3 length is 13 residues. The CDR3 DNA sequence: TGCGCCAGCAGCCCTGAGGCGCTGAATGAGCAGTTCTTC. It codes for CASSPEALNEQFF.

The rearrangement uses TRBV29-1 and TRBJ1-2, with D perhaps matching TRBD1 (5 bases). Germline loops: CDR1 SQVTM, CDR2 ANQGSEA. This CDR3 contains 13 residues. V was trimmed by 4 bases and J by 7 bases, leaving 16 bases between them. The CDR3 region is CSVAPAGLSGYTF. The CDR3, as DNA: TGCAGCGTTGCCCCGGCAGGGTTGAGTGGCTACACCTTC.

The V and J genes are TRBV4-2 and TRBJ1-2; TRBD1 is a possible D gene (5 bases). Germline CDR1 LGHNA, CDR2 YNFKEQ. The V end was cut by 0 bases, the J end by 4 bases, with 6 bases between. The CDR3 is made up of 13 amino acids. The CDR3 is CASSQEQVYGYTF. In DNA form, the CDR3 reads TGTGCCAGCAGCCAAGAACAGGTCTATGGCTACACCTTC.

In its sample, this clone was seen a few times. The chain is built from TRBV21-1 and TRBJ2-7; TRBD1 was called by the table and not checked on the DNA. TRBV21-1 is assigned pseudogene status. The CDR3 spans 14 residues. CDR3 sequence reads: CASSSYRGGREQYF. CDR3 in DNA: TGTGCCAGCAGCAGTTACAGGGGAGGACGAGAGCAGTACTTC.

V usage is TRBV5-1 and J usage is TRBJ1-2; D not certain. The CDR3 has 17 residues. V was cut by 1 base and J by 4 bases, with 20 bases left in between. Germline V CDR1 and CDR2: SGHRS, YFSETQ. The CDR3 region is CASSLSPGGGPRYGYTF. The DNA of the CDR3 is TGCGCCAGCAGCTTGTCCCCAGGTGGAGGCCCCCGCTATGGCTACACCTTC.

The V gene is TRBV7-3, the J gene TRBJ2-3; D may be TRBD1 (6 bases). CDR1 is SGHTA and CDR2 is FQGTGA in the germline V gene. The V and J ends lost 5 bases and 5 bases respectively, with 14 bases between them. The CDR3 totals 14 residues. CDR3 amino acids: CASSPLPGQDTQYF. The CDR3 nucleotides read TGTGCCAGCAGCCCCCTCCCGGGACAAGATACGCAGTATTTT. Filled out from reference TRBV7-3 and TRBJ2-3, the complete variable domain reads GAGVSQTPSNKVTEKGKYVELRCDPISGHTALYWYRQSLGQGPEFLIYFQGTGAADDSGLPNDRFFAVRPEGSVSTLKIQRTERGDSAVYLCASSPLPGQDTQYFGPGTRLTVL.